This entry is about one T cell receptor beta chain. The data are from a study of OX40 agonist ivuxolimab in advanced cancers. Turning to the study itself: Mean age around 60 years, range about 20 to 79; about 81% male.

V lost 3 bases and J lost 4, with 10 bases in between. Germline V gene lookup returns CDR1 LGHNT and CDR2 FRNRAP. The CDR3 runs 15 residues. Some clones are missing from TCRdb's copy, which holds only in-frame ones; the method was immunoSEQ multiplex PCR. There are over 30,000 clones in the sample; 84% occur only once, and around 1.9% lies in the top ten. The chain couples TRBV12-5 to TRBJ2-6; D remains ambiguous. This TCR was sampled from an adult with an advanced solid tumor such as melanoma, head and neck, liver or kidney cancer. The sequenced sample was CD4+ or CD8+ T cells sorted from blood, obtained in a trial of the OX40 agonist ivuxolimab. The CDR3 region has the DNA TGTGCTAGTGGTTTTCCCCCGGGCGGGGCCAACGTCCTGACTTTC. It translates to CASGFPPGGANVLTF. Complete variable domain (other parts from reference TRBV12-5 and TRBJ2-6): DARVTQTPRHKVTEMGQEVTMRCQPILGHNTVFWYRQTMMQGLELLAYFRNRAPLDDSGMPKDRFSAEMPDATLATLKIQPSEPRDSAVYFCASGFPPGGANVLTFGAGSRLTVL.